The sequence of this T cell receptor beta chain was determined in a study of blood T cell repertoires in COVID-19. V was pared by 3 bases and J by 11 bases, with 8 bases between. The CDR3 has 12 amino acids. Measured with immunoSEQ multiplex PCR; TCRdb has only the in-frame clones, and not every one. The sample comprises 250,000 to 300,000 clones, 88% of which are singletons, and roughly 10% rests with the top ten. This clone was counted once. The V call is TRBV12-3 or TRBV12-4, the J call TRBJ1-6, with D unresolved. This clonotype was obtained from a woman younger than 45 with COVID-19, enrolled during active disease. The specimen was peripheral blood. The CDR3 region has the DNA TGTGCCAGCAGTTTCCCGGGTGCACCCCTCCACTTT. It codes for CASSFPGAPLHF.